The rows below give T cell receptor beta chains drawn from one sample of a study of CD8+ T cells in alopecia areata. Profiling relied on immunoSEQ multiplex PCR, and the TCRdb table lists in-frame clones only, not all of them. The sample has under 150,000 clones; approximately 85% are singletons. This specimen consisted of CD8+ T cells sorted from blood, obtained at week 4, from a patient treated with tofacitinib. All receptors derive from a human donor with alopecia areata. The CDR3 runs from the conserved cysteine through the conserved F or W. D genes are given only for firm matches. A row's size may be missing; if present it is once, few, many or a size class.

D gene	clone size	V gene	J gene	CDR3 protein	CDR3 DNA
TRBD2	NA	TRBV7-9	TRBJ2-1	CASSDPLSGGAGNEQFF	TGTGCCAGCAGCGACCCCTTAAGCGGGGGGGCCGGCAATGAGCAGTTCTTC
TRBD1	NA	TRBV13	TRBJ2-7	CASSHGTGEAYEQYF	TGTGCCAGCAGCCATGGGACAGGTGAGGCCTACGAGCAGTACTTC
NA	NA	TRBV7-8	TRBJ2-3	CASSLRRAWADTQYF	TGTGCCAGCAGCTTGAGGCGGGCTTGGGCAGATACGCAGTATTTT
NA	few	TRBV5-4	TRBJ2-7	CASSLVVGMTEQYF	TGTGCCAGCAGCTTGGTGGTCGGAATGACCGAGCAGTACTTC
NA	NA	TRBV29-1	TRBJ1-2	CSVEQGYGGYTF	TGCAGCGTTGAACAGGGGTATGGTGGCTACACCTTC
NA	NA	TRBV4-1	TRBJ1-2	CASSQVTGPDYGYTF	TGCGCCAGCAGCCAAGTCACCGGGCCCGACTATGGCTACACCTTC
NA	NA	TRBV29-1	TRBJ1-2	CSVEDGVYGYTF	TGCAGCGTTGAGGACGGAGTCTATGGCTACACCTTC
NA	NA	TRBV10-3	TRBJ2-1	CAISERTENHNEQFF	TGTGCCATCAGTGAGCGGACGGAGAATCACAATGAGCAGTTCTTC
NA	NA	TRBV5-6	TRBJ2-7	CASSFPEQAEQYF	TGTGCCAGCAGCTTCCCCGAACAGGCCGAGCAGTACTTC
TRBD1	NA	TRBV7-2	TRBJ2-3	CASSPGTGSTDTQYF	TGTGCCAGCAGCCCGGGGACAGGGAGCACAGATACGCAGTATTTT
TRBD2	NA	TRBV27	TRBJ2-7	CASSSGGDSYEQYF	TGTGCCAGCAGTTCGGGGGGGGACTCCTACGAGCAGTACTTC